Below are 25 T cell receptor beta chains sequenced from a single sample in a study of PD-1 blockade in mismatch repair-deficient tumors. The protocol was immunoSEQ multiplex PCR, while the TCRdb copy is restricted to in-frame clones and leaves out a portion. Counted here are 100,000 to 150,000 clones, 85% to 90% occurring once; the ten biggest clones make up 13%. The sample here was peripheral blood, taken 44 weeks after starting pembrolizumab. The receptors were gathered from an adult with mismatch repair-deficient cancer.

The genes are TRBV6-1 and TRBJ2-2; TRBD2 aligns across 7 bases. Germline V gene sequence: CDR1 MNHNS, CDR2 SASEGT. The junction had 2 bases not matched to a gene; V was cut back by 6 bases and J by 7 bases. The CDR3 sequence is 12 residues long. The CDR3 loop is CASRGGVGELFF. The CDR3, as DNA: TGTGCCAGCAGGGGGGGGGTCGGGGAGCTGTTTTTT.

The chain carries TRBV4-1 and TRBJ2-7, with 10 nucleotides matching TRBD1. CDR3 size: 15 residues. With V trimmed by 4 bases and J by 4 bases, 7 bases remained unmatched. Looked up from germline, CDR1 is MGHRA and CDR2 is YSYEKL. This chain's CDR3 is CASSLRDRGLYEQYF. The CDR3 nucleotides read TGCGCCAGCAGCCTACGGGACAGGGGTTTATACGAGCAGTACTTC.

The CDR3 nucleotides read TGTGCCAGCAGTTTTAATAGCAATCAGCCCCAGCATTTT. Protein: CASSFNSNQPQHF. The chain is built from TRBV6-6 and TRBJ1-5; D ambiguous. Germline-derived CDR1 and CDR2 are MNHNY and SVGAGI (reference sequence). Trimming took 4 bases from V and 0 from J, leaving 4 bases between them. There are 13 residues in the CDR3.

The V gene is TRBV9, the J gene TRBJ2-1, with 9 bases fitting TRBD1. Germline V gene sequence: CDR1 SGDLS, CDR2 YYNGEE. V trimming: 4 bases; J trimming: 5 bases; junction bases outside the gene matches: 7. The CDR3 has 15 amino acids. CDR3 protein: CASSPTGTGHNEQFF. The CDR3 DNA follows: TGTGCCAGCAGCCCAACCGGGACAGGGCACAATGAGCAGTTCTTC.

The V gene is TRBV5-4, the J gene TRBJ2-3, with 14 bases matching TRBD2. V shed 5 bases, J shed 1 base, and the junction held 12 bases outside the gene matches. This CDR3 has 19 amino acids. Germline values: CDR1 SGHNT, CDR2 YYREEE (reference sequence). Here the CDR3 DNA reads TGTGCCAGCAGTCAGCCGGGACTAGCGGGAGTTAGTGGCACAGATACGCAGTATTTT. Its protein is CASSQPGLAGVSGTDTQYF.

This chain uses TRBV5-1 with TRBJ2-5, with 10 bases aligning to TRBD2. The V segment lost 4 bases and the J segment 3 bases; nucleotides outside the gene matches: 3. Germline loops: CDR1 SGHRS, CDR2 YFSETQ. The CDR3 extends over 14 amino acids. The CDR3 spells CASSGTSGKETQYF. The CDR3 bases are TGCGCCAGCAGCGGAACTAGCGGGAAAGAGACCCAGTACTTC.

Only one count was recorded for this clone. V usage is TRBV10-3 and J usage is TRBJ2-5; maybe TRBD1 (6 bases). With 4 bases removed from V and 5 bases from J, the gap between germline ends came to 11 bases. CDR3 size: 13 residues. Germline V lookup: CDR1 ENHRY, CDR2 SYGVKD. The CDR3 nucleotides read TGTGCCATCAGTGCTGGGGGCGGCGAGACCCAGTACTTC. It translates to CAISAGGGETQYF.

This clone has just one count. The rearrangement joins TRBV6-5 to TRBJ1-5, with 8 bases lining up with TRBD1. V was pared by 4 bases and J by 4 bases, with 3 bases of the junction left unmatched. Germline V gene data show CDR1 as MNHEY and CDR2 as SVGAGI. CDR3 length: 14 amino acids. The CDR3 is CASSLDRGNQPQHF. The CDR3 nucleotides are TGTGCCAGCAGTTTAGACAGGGGTAATCAGCCCCAGCATTTT.

The chain has TRBV23-1 and TRBJ2-2; 8 nucleotides align to TRBD2. TRBV23-1 is reported as an ORF; its role is uncertain. This CDR3 is 21 amino acids long. The junction had 16 bases not matched to a gene; V was cut back by 0 bases and J by 1 base. CDR3 residues: CASSQSTLGWSGSENTGELFF. In DNA form, the CDR3 reads TGCGCCAGCAGTCAATCGACGCTGGGCTGGAGCGGGAGTGAGAACACCGGGGAGCTGTTTTTT.

This clone showed up just a few times. CDR3 DNA: TGTGCCAGCAGCGCCACCGGCAATGAGCAGTTCTTC. It specifies CASSATGNEQFF. The chain is built from TRBV7-6 and TRBJ2-1; D unresolved. V lost 5 bases, J lost 6 bases, and 8 bases lay in between. The CDR3 is 12 residues long. Per germline, CDR1 SGHVS and CDR2 FNYEAQ.

The DNA for the CDR3 is TGTGCCAGCAGCCGAACACCTTCCGGGACAGGGGACGATGCTTTCTTT. Its translation: CASSRTPSGTGDDAFF. The gene calls are TRBV7-2 and TRBJ1-1; 10 nucleotides line up with TRBD1. The CDR3 consists of 16 residues. Germline V gene lookup returns CDR1 SGHTA and CDR2 FQGNSA. V dropped 5 bases and J dropped 11; count of bases not matched to a gene: 17.

This clone came up once. The chain recombines TRBV6-6 with TRBJ2-1, with 9 bases fitting TRBD1. This CDR3 contains 16 residues. Germline V gene data show CDR1 as MNHNY and CDR2 as SVGAGI (reference sequence). The V segment lost 5 bases and the J segment 0 bases; nucleotides outside the gene matches: 5. The CDR3 DNA sequence: TGTGCCAGCAGTCCCGGGACAGGGAGCTCCTACAATGAGCAGTTCTTC. It is translated as CASSPGTGSSYNEQFF.

This sequence joins TRBV7-2 and TRBJ2-3; D perhaps matches TRBD2 (5 bases). This CDR3 has 14 residues. The V gene's germline CDR1 is SGHTA and CDR2 FQGNSA. V was cut by 6 bases and J by 6 bases, with 16 bases left in between. CDR3 sequence reads: CASSSPARVDTQYF. For the CDR3, the DNA is TGTGCCAGCAGTTCCCCCGCGAGGGTGGATACGCAGTATTTT.

This chain joins TRBV28 and TRBJ2-6, with a weak D call TRBD1 (5 bases). Trimming took off 2 bases at V and 1 base at J, with 6 bases between the two ends. Looked up from germline, CDR1 is MDHEN and CDR2 is SYDVKM. This CDR3 is built from 15 residues. CDR3 nucleotides: TGTGCCAGCAGTTTAAGGGGTTCTGGGGCCAACGTCCTGACTTTC. Protein sequence: CASSLRGSGANVLTF.

The sample holds a few counts of this clone. The V and J genes are TRBV6-5 and TRBJ1-5; D may be TRBD1 (5 bases). CDR3 length: 15 amino acids. The V end lost 0 bases, the J end lost 6 bases, and 12 bases lay between the germline ends. Germline V CDR1 and CDR2: MNHEY, SVGAGI. This CDR3 reads CASSYSPGLGQPQHF. The CDR3 DNA reads TGTGCCAGCAGTTACTCACCAGGGTTGGGTCAGCCCCAGCATTTT.

This clone has a single count. The chain carries TRBV28 and TRBJ2-5, with 7 bases fitting TRBD1. Germline loops: CDR1 MDHEN, CDR2 SYDVKM. This CDR3 has 21 amino acids. V lost 4 bases, J lost 2 bases, and 25 bases stayed unmatched. CDR3 region: CASSSRGLNRGSRSKQETQYF. The CDR3 DNA reads as TGTGCCAGCAGTTCACGTGGGCTAAACAGGGGTAGCAGGTCAAAACAAGAGACCCAGTACTTC.

The J gene is TRBJ2-5, the V gene TRBV4-3; D is perhaps TRBD2 (6 bases). The DNA end is a closer match to TRBJ2-7, so the J assignment may be wrong. Germline CDR1 and CDR2: LGHNA and YSLEER. The CDR3 is 15 amino acids. CDR3 protein: CASSETRANSYEQYF. CDR3 in DNA: TGCGCCAGCAGCGAGACTAGGGCAAACTCCTACGAGCAGTACTTC.

The V and J genes are TRBV30 and TRBJ2-2, with D perhaps matching TRBD1 (6 bases). Germline V lookup: CDR1 GTSNPN, CDR2 SVGIG (reference sequence). The ends were cut back, 3 bases at V and 6 bases at J, with 17 bases in the middle. This CDR3 spans 15 amino acids. CDR3 DNA sequence: TGTGCCTGGAGCGCAGGGGTCTCGGTTCCCGGGGAGCTGTTTTTT. As protein: CAWSAGVSVPGELFF.

This clone was seen more than once but under ten times. This rearrangement joins TRBV18 to TRBJ2-7, with unresolved D. The CDR3 covers 11 residues. Germline-derived CDR1 and CDR2 are KGHSH and LQKENI. Trimming took off 1 base at V and 5 bases at J, with 3 bases between the two ends. CDR3 amino acids: CASSPRNEQYF. The CDR3 region has the DNA TGTGCCAGCTCACCACGGAACGAGCAGTACTTC.

The chain recombines TRBV5-8 with TRBJ2-1; no clear D gene. Germline lookup yields CDR1 SGHTS and CDR2 YDEGEE. With 1 base removed from V and 4 bases from J, the gap between germline ends came to 6 bases. The CDR3 totals 13 residues. CDR3 sequence (DNA): TGTGCCAGCAGCTTGTCAGAATACAATGAGCAGTTCTTC. It codes for CASSLSEYNEQFF.

The V call is TRBV4-2, the J call TRBJ2-7, with TRBD1 matching 8 bases. Germline values: CDR1 LGHNA, CDR2 YNFKEQ. The CDR3 extends over 15 amino acids. After removal of 3 bases from V and 0 bases from J, the junction contained 4 bases not matched to a gene. CDR3 loop: CASSHGQGSSYEQYF. In nucleotides, the CDR3 is TGTGCCAGCAGCCATGGACAGGGAAGCTCCTACGAGCAGTACTTC.

The gene calls are TRBV29-1 and TRBJ2-7, with D maybe TRBD1 (5 bases). CDR3 length equals 14 residues. Looked up from germline, CDR1 is SQVTM and CDR2 is ANQGSEA. V gave up 3 bases and J gave up 2 bases, with 14 bases separating them. The CDR3 DNA sequence: TGCAGCGTTGAGGGAACAGGAGAGACCTACGAGCAGTACTTC. Its protein product is CSVEGTGETYEQYF.

The chain has TRBV5-1 and TRBJ2-4; D is uncertain. This CDR3 comprises 14 residues. Germline lookup yields CDR1 SGHRS and CDR2 YFSETQ. Trimming took off 4 bases at V and 9 bases at J, with 17 bases between the two ends. The CDR3 here is CASSPGILIGIQYF. The CDR3 nucleotides read TGCGCCAGCAGCCCCGGCATCTTAATCGGCATTCAGTACTTC.

The rearrangement joins TRBV28 to TRBJ2-3; D not certain. Between the trimmed V and J ends, which lost 5 bases and 6 bases, there was a span of 18 bases. In germline, CDR1 is MDHEN, CDR2 SYDVKM. This CDR3 contains 15 residues. The CDR3 bases are TGTGCCAGCAGTCTCCCGGCCGACCGCTGGGATACGCAGTATTTT. This translates into CASSLPADRWDTQYF.

The rearrangement uses TRBV5-1 and TRBJ2-7, with no clear D. The V gene lost 2 bases and the J gene lost 4 bases, with 10 bases spanning the gap. The CDR3 is made up of 13 amino acids. In germline, CDR1 is SGHRS, CDR2 YFSETQ. The CDR3 region has the DNA TGCGCCAGCAGCTTAGGGCTACTTTACGAGCAGTACTTC. It translates to CASSLGLLYEQYF. The full variable domain, its missing parts supplied by reference TRBV5-1 and TRBJ2-7, is KAGVTQTPRYLIKTRGQQVTLSCSPISGHRSVSWYQQTPGQGLQFLFEYFSETQRNKGNFPGRFSGRQFSNSRSEMNVSTLELGDSALYLCASSLGLLYEQYFGPGTRLTVT.